Presented here are 7 T cell receptor beta chains from one specimen sequenced in a study of blood T cell repertoires in COVID-19. Data came from immunoSEQ multiplex PCR; TCRdb stores just in-frame clones and leaves some out. This repertoire shows about 220,000 clones, less than 85% found once; its top ten account for 3.6%. Sample: peripheral blood. These receptor sequences come from a woman older than 75 with acute or convalescent COVID-19.

This chain links TRBV12-3 or TRBV12-4 with TRBJ1-3; D gene uncertain. The CDR3 covers 13 residues. With 6 bases removed from V and 1 base from J, the gap between germline ends came to 7 bases. CDR3: CASSPFSGNTIYF. DNA of the CDR3: TGTGCCAGCAGCCCCTTTTCTGGAAACACCATATATTTT.

The chain recombines TRBV21-1 with TRBJ1-3. TRBV21-1 represents a pseudogene. The CDR3 extends over 19 amino acids. The CDR3 spells CASSHGGQGLGSSGNTIYF. The CDR3 bases are TGTGCCAGCAGCCACGGGGGGCAGGGTTTGGGGAGCTCTGGAAACACCATATATTTT.

The chain couples TRBV19 to TRBJ1-4, with TRBD1 as a possible D gene (5 bases). The CDR3 has 15 residues. The germline CDR1 and CDR2 sequences are LNHDA and SQIVND (reference sequence). The V gene lost 5 bases and the J gene lost 8 bases, with 18 bases spanning the gap. The CDR3 is CASSPPGLQEEKLFF. CDR3 coding DNA: TGTGCCAGTAGTCCTCCGGGACTTCAAGAGGAAAAACTGTTTTTT.

The chain links TRBV5-6 to TRBJ2-1, with D possibly TRBD2 on 7 matching bases. CDR1 and CDR2 (germline): SGHDT, YYEEEE. The CDR3 runs to 15 residues. Trimming cost V 4 bases and J 3 bases, with 14 bases left between them. Here the CDR3 DNA reads TGTGCCAGCAGCAGGGGAGGGGGGTTCTACAATGAGCAGTTCTTC. Its translation is CASSRGGGFYNEQFF.

The CDR3 bases are TGTGCTAGTGGTTGGAGGGCGAACACTGAAGCTTTCTTT. This codes for CASGWRANTEAFF. This sequence joins TRBV12-5 and TRBJ1-1; D ambiguous. CDR3 size: 13 residues. V was cut by 4 bases and J by 1 base, with 7 bases left in between. CDR1 and CDR2 from the germline V gene are LGHNT and FRNRAP.

This clone was seen just once. The chain uses TRBV6-6 and TRBJ1-2; 7 bases align to TRBD1. The CDR3 consists of 14 residues. Germline CDR1 MNHNY, CDR2 SVGAGI (reference sequence). V shed 0 bases, J shed 4 bases, and the junction held 2 bases outside the gene matches. The CDR3 region has the DNA TGTGCCAGCAGTTACTCGGGACAGATCTATGGCTACACCTTC. Translated: CASSYSGQIYGYTF.

The rearrangement links TRBV3-1 (or the pseudogene TRBV3-2) to TRBJ1-2; the D is unclear. V was cut by 1 base and J by 1 base, with 10 bases left in between. The CDR3 has 15 residues. Germline values: CDR1 LGHDT, CDR2 YNNKEL (reference sequence). The CDR3 is CASSQGPTVNYGYTF. Here the CDR3 DNA reads TGTGCCAGCAGCCAAGGTCCGACTGTTAACTATGGCTACACCTTC.